This T cell receptor beta chain was profiled in a study of control samples from healthy donors and cancer patients. V dropped 8 bases and J dropped 3 bases, with 18 bases sitting between them. Germline CDR1 and CDR2: KGHSH and LQKENI. The length of the CDR3 is 15 residues. This clone appeared once. Clones were sequenced by immunoSEQ multiplex PCR, and TCRdb holds only the in-frame ones, with some missing. Among around 100,000 clones, over 75% were seen once, and the ten largest hold 18%. The sequencing input was blood. The chain couples TRBV18 to TRBJ2-3; possible D gene TRBD2, 7 bases. This clonotype was sampled from a woman aged 50 to 60 in good health. The CDR3 region is CASLLAGATTDTQYF. The CDR3 nucleotides are TGTGCCAGCCTCCTCGCGGGGGCGACTACAGATACGCAGTATTTT.